Below, 20 T cell receptor beta chains from the same sample are listed, as sequenced in a study of response to subunit inactivated influenza vaccine. TCRdb processed the RT-PCR reads anew with MiXCR; each CDR3 protein has one entry. The data contain hundreds of thousands of distinct CDR3 sequences, approximately 7.1% of them singletons. The sample in question was PBMCs from blood, obtained approximately 25 months after vaccination. The origin of the receptors is a man aged 45-69 years who received an inactivated influenza vaccine.

The chain uses TRBV10-3 and TRBJ2-5, with 7 bases lining up with TRBD2. Trimming cost V 7 bases and J 5 bases; bases outside gene matches: 10. The CDR3 is made up of 14 amino acids. Germline loops: CDR1 ENHRY, CDR2 SYGVKD. CDR3 sequence: CAINRDWGGETQYF. The DNA of the CDR3 is TGTGCCATCAACCGAGACTGGGGAGGGGAGACCCAGTACTTC.

Comment on this clonotype: A much larger clone differs from this one at a single base, so this may be a read error. The rearrangement uses TRBV3-1 and TRBJ2-1, with 11 bases that match TRBD2. The germline V gene encodes CDR1 LGHDT and CDR2 YNNKEL (reference sequence). The length of the CDR3 is 18 residues. V dropped 8 bases and J dropped 2; count of bases not matched to a gene: 14. The CDR3 DNA is TGTGCCAGCTGTTCCGGGACTAGCGGCCACCTTACCTACAATGAGCAGTTCTTC. Translation: CASCSGTSGHLTYNEQFF.

The genes are TRBV11-3 and TRBJ2-5, with TRBD2 identical over 7 bases. The CDR3 has 15 residues. CDR1 and CDR2 from the germline V gene are SGHNT and YENEEA. Unmatched junction bases numbered 8, after V lost 2 bases and J lost 5 bases. The CDR3 here is CASSLMSGGSETQYF. Written as DNA, the CDR3 is TGTGCCAGCAGCTTAATGTCGGGGGGATCGGAGACCCAGTACTTC.

The chain employs TRBV5-1 and TRBJ1-1; D perhaps matches TRBD1 (5 bases). Between the trimmed V and J ends, which lost 0 bases and 3 bases, there was a span of 12 bases. CDR3 size: 15 residues. The germline gives CDR1 SGHRS, CDR2 YFSETQ. The CDR3 is CASSLAAGRDTEAFF. In nucleotides, the CDR3 is TGCGCCAGCAGCTTGGCAGCAGGGCGGGACACTGAAGCTTTCTTT.

This clonotype was recorded a few times. At one end, the junction sequence differs from germline, possibly due to a read error. J is TRBJ2-3 and V is TRBV19; TRBD2 aligns across 8 bases. The CDR3 covers 16 residues. CDR1 LNHDA and CDR2 SQIVND come from the germline V gene (reference sequence). In DNA form, the CDR3 reads TGTGCCAGTAGTATCGGACTAGCCCTAACGACAGATACGCAGTACTTT. Protein sequence: CASSIGLALTTDTQYF. Using reference TRBV19 and TRBJ2-3 for the parts outside the CDR3, the full variable domain is DGGITQSPKYLFRKEGQNVTLSCEQNLNHDAMYWYRQDPGQGLRLIYYSQIVNDFQKGDIAEGYSVSREKKESFPLTVTSAQKNPTAFYLCASSIGLALTTDTQYFGPGTRLTVL.

This clonotype was counted only a few times. The gene calls are TRBV3-1 and TRBJ2-2; no firm D call. CDR1 and CDR2 (germline): LGHDT, YNNKEL (reference sequence). Trimming left V 1 base short and J 6 bases short, with 6 bases between. CDR3 length: 13 residues. The CDR3 DNA follows: TGTGCCAGCAGCCAAGGAACGGCCGGGGAGCTGTTTTTT. Amino acids: CASSQGTAGELFF.

This clonotype appeared a few times. The chain links TRBV12-3 or TRBV12-4 to TRBJ1-4; possibly TRBD1 for D (5 bases). This CDR3 has 15 amino acids. Trimming took off 6 bases at V and 3 bases at J, with 14 bases between the two ends. The CDR3 region is CASRNSGISNEKLFF. CDR3 sequence (DNA): TGTGCCAGCAGAAACTCAGGGATCTCTAATGAAAAACTGTTTTTT.

This clonotype has just a few counts. The chain recombines TRBV12-3 or TRBV12-4 with TRBJ2-2; D possibly matches TRBD1 or TRBD2 (5 bases each). The CDR3 has 15 residues. Trimming shortened V by 3 bases and J by 4 bases, and 12 bases separated the two germline ends. The CDR3 nucleotides are TGTGCCAGCAGTTTCGGGGCAGGGCTCACCGGGGAGCTGTTTTTT. This sequence encodes CASSFGAGLTGELFF.

This clonotype showed up just a few times. The junction and the germline gene differ at one end; a read error may be behind it. The J gene is TRBJ2-5, the V gene TRBV7-7; D remains unclear. There are 14 residues in the CDR3. The V gene's germline CDR1 is SSHAT and CDR2 FNYEAQ (reference sequence). The CDR3 reads CASSSPGPQETQYF. As DNA, the CDR3 is TGTGCTAGCAGCTCACCGGGCCCACAAGAGACCCAGTACTTC. Full variable domain (outside the CDR3, taken from reference TRBV7-7 and TRBJ2-5): GAGVSQSPRYKVTKRGQDVTLRCDPISSHATLYWYQQALGQGPEFLTYFNYEAQPDKSGLPSDRFSAERPEGSISTLTIQRTEQRDSAMYRCASSSPGPQETQYFGPGTRLLVL.

This chain links TRBV5-5 with TRBJ2-7, with 8 nucleotides matching TRBD1. The V segment lost 0 bases and the J segment 5 bases; nucleotides outside the gene matches: 4. The germline gives CDR1 SGHKS, CDR2 YYEKEE (reference sequence). The CDR3 covers 14 residues. The chain's CDR3 is CASSLALDRDEQYF. The CDR3 DNA reads TGTGCCAGCAGCTTGGCCCTGGACAGGGACGAGCAGTACTTC.

This clonotype was seen a few times. This rearrangement joins TRBV7-6 to TRBJ2-5; a weak D match, TRBD1 (5 bases). This CDR3 has 14 residues. Germline lookup yields CDR1 SGHVS and CDR2 FNYEAQ. V was cut by 2 bases and J by 5 bases, with 12 bases left in between. CDR3 bases: TGTGCCAGCAGCTTAACACAGGCGGCGGAGACCCAGTACTTC. Translation: CASSLTQAAETQYF.

This clonotype was observed a few times. This rearrangement joins TRBV18 to TRBJ2-1; maybe TRBD2 (6 bases). Trimming pared 2 bases from V and 10 bases from J, leaving 9 bases between. The CDR3 covers 12 residues. Germline V gene lookup returns CDR1 KGHSH and CDR2 LQKENI. CDR3 residues: CASSPALAEQFF. The CDR3 DNA reads TGTGCCAGCTCACCAGCACTAGCAGAGCAGTTCTTC. The whole variable domain, filled in from reference TRBV18 and TRBJ2-1, reads NAGVMQNPRHLVRRRGQEARLRCSPMKGHSHVYWYRQLPEEGLKFMVYLQKENIIDESGMPKERFSAEFPKEGPSILRIQQVVRGDSAAYFCASSPALAEQFFGPGTRLTVL.

There are a few counts of this clonotype. The chain is built from TRBV4-1 and TRBJ1-6; D is perhaps TRBD1 (5 bases). CDR1 is MGHRA, CDR2 YSYEKL, per germline. Between the trimmed V and J ends, which lost 6 bases and 5 bases, there was a span of 14 bases. CDR3 size: 15 residues. The CDR3 spells CASSHPWGDNSPLHF. CDR3 nucleotide sequence: TGCGCCAGCAGTCATCCCTGGGGGGATAATTCACCCCTCCACTTT.

V gene TRBV5-5 combines with J gene TRBJ2-2; D may be TRBD1 or TRBD2 (6 bases each). The V gene's germline CDR1 is SGHKS and CDR2 YYEKEE (reference sequence). Trimming shortened V by 4 bases and J by 0 bases, and 16 bases separated the two germline ends. There are 17 residues in the CDR3. The CDR3 DNA reads as TGTGCCAGCAGCCCTCGGGGGCAGGGCGCGAACACCGGGGAGCTGTTTTTT. Translated: CASSPRGQGANTGELFF.

This clonotype was found many times. This chain connects TRBV18 to TRBJ2-1; the D is unclear. V was shortened by 2 bases and J by 4 bases, with 6 bases between the two germline ends. The CDR3 sequence is 13 residues long. Germline loops: CDR1 KGHSH, CDR2 LQKENI. This chain's CDR3 is CASSPGLYNEQFF. The CDR3 region has the DNA TGTGCCAGCTCACCAGGTCTATACAATGAGCAGTTCTTC.

V gene TRBV7-8 combines with J gene TRBJ1-1; D is ambiguous. Germline lookup yields CDR1 SGHVS and CDR2 FQNEAQ. The CDR3 is 14 amino acids. Deletions cut 2 bases from V and 4 bases from J, with 11 bases between. CDR3 nucleotide sequence: TGTGCCAGCAGCTTATTTTTGGCGGGCACTGAAGCTTTCTTT. This codes for CASSLFLAGTEAFF.

This chain uses TRBV12-5 with TRBJ2-5; weak D call: TRBD1 (5 bases). CDR3 length equals 14 residues. Per the germline V gene, CDR1 is LGHNT and CDR2 is FRNRAP. Trimming shortened V by 1 base and J by 0 bases, and 6 bases separated the two germline ends. Here the CDR3 DNA reads TGTGCTAGTGGTTTGGGACAGTACCAAGAGACCCAGTACTTC. It translates to CASGLGQYQETQYF.

The rearrangement links TRBV20-1 to TRBJ2-3, with a possible D match to TRBD2 (5 bases). Trimming pared 3 bases from V and 7 bases from J, leaving 8 bases between. Germline CDR1 DFQATT, CDR2 SNEGSKA (reference sequence). The CDR3 is 11 amino acids. CDR3 in amino acids: CSARNGNTQYF. CDR3 DNA sequence: TGCAGTGCTAGGAACGGGAATACGCAGTATTTT.

This clonotype was counted ten times or more. The gene calls are TRBV12-3 or TRBV12-4 and TRBJ1-1, with TRBD1 matching over 7 bases. CDR3 length: 14 residues. Unmatched junction bases numbered 5, after V lost 6 bases and J lost 1 base. Written as DNA, the CDR3 is TGTGCCAGCAGCATGACAGGGACGAACACTGAAGCTTTCTTT. Its protein is CASSMTGTNTEAFF.

This rearrangement joins TRBV5-1 to TRBJ1-1, with 9 nucleotides matching TRBD1. Germline CDR1 reads SGHRS; CDR2 reads YFSETQ. Trimming removed 4 bases from V and 3 bases from J; junction bases left unmatched: 10. This CDR3 region has 16 residues. CDR3 coding DNA: TGCGCCAGCAGCCCGGGACAGGGATTGGTGGACACTGAAGCTTTCTTT. It specifies CASSPGQGLVDTEAFF. Looking up the rest from reference TRBV5-1 and TRBJ1-1 gives the full variable domain: KAGVTQTPRYLIKTRGQQVTLSCSPISGHRSVSWYQQTPGQGLQFLFEYFSETQRNKGNFPGRFSGRQFSNSRSEMNVSTLELGDSALYLCASSPGQGLVDTEAFFGQGTRLTVV.